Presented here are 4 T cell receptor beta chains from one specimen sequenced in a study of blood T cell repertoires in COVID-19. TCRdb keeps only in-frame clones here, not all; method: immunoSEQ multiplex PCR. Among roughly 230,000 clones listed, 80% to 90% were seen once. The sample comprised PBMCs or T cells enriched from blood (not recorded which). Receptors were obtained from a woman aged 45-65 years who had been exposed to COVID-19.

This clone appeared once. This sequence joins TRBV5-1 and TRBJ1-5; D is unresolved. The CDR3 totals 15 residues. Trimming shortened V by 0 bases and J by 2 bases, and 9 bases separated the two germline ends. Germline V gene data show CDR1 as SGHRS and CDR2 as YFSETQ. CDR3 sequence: CASSLEGGRNQPQHF. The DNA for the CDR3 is TGCGCCAGCAGCTTGGAAGGTGGGCGCAATCAGCCCCAGCATTTT.

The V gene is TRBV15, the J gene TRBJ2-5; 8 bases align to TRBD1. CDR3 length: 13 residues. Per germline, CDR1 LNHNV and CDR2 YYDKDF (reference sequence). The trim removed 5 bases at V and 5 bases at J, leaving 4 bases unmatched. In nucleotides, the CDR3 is TGTGCCACCAGCGCAGGGGGCGCGGAGACCCAGTACTTC. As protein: CATSAGGAETQYF. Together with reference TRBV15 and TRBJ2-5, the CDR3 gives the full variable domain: DAMVIQNPRYQVTQFGKPVTLSCSQTLNHNVMYWYQQKSSQAPKLLFHYYDKDFNNEADTPDNFQSRRPNTSFCFLDIRSPGLGDTAMYLCATSAGGAETQYFGPGTRLLVL.

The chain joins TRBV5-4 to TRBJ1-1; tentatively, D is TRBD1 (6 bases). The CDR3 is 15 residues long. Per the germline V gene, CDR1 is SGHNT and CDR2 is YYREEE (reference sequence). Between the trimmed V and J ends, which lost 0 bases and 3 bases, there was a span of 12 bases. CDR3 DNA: TGTGCCAGCAGCTTGGGAGGGGGTGGCGACACTGAAGCTTTCTTT. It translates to CASSLGGGGDTEAFF.

CDR3: CASSQGDSGTQYF. The CDR3 DNA is TGCGCCAGCAGCCAAGGGGATAGCGGTACGCAGTATTTT. The rearrangement joins TRBV4-1 to TRBJ2-3; the D gene is possibly TRBD2 (6 bases). The V gene's germline CDR1 is MGHRA and CDR2 YSYEKL. The CDR3 totals 13 residues. Trimming pared 1 base from V and 8 bases from J, leaving 10 bases between.